A selection of T cell receptor beta chains follows, all from one sample in a study of radiation and T cells in renal cell carcinoma. The data were produced by immunoSEQ multiplex PCR, yet TCRdb's version contains in-frame clones alone and is incomplete. The top ten hold 20% to 25% of the sample, which has fewer than 90,000 clones, 80% to 90% seen once. The sequencing here drew on blood, taken from a patient whose treatment included radiotherapy and nephrectomy. Receptor source: a woman aged 45-65 years with renal cell carcinoma. The CDR3 runs from the conserved cysteine through the conserved F or W. The order of the fields is clone size, V gene, J gene, D gene, CDR3 DNA, CDR3 protein. A D gene is named only where the DNA matches it firmly. A row's size may be missing; if present it is once, few, many or a size class.

>NA|TRBV11-2|TRBJ2-1|NA
TGTGCCAGCAGCGGACGAGGGGTTTACAATGAGCAGTTCTTC
CASSGRGVYNEQFF
>NA|TRBV30|TRBJ2-3|NA
TGTGCCTGGAGTATAGGGATGACGACTAGCACAGATACGCAGTATTTT
CAWSIGMTTSTDTQYF
>once|TRBV4-2|TRBJ1-2|NA
TGTGCCAGCAGCCCCGGCGTCGATGGCTACACCTTC
CASSPGVDGYTF
>NA|TRBV18|TRBJ2-1|TRBD1
TGTGCCAGCTCACAAGGACAGGGGGCCTACAATGAGCAGTTCTTC
CASSQGQGAYNEQFF
>NA|TRBV6-5|TRBJ2-2|NA
TGTGCCAGCAGTTACGCCGGGGACTCGAACACCGGGGAGCTGTTTTTT
CASSYAGDSNTGELFF
>NA|TRBV27|TRBJ2-7|NA
TGTGCCAGCAGTTTAATCTCTGACGTTGTCGAGCAGTACTTC
CASSLISDVVEQYF
>NA|TRBV6-1|TRBJ1-2|TRBD1
TGTGCCAGCAAGGAGGGGGACAGTGGCACCTTC
CASKEGDSGTF
>NA|TRBV9|TRBJ2-3|TRBD2
TGTGCCAGCAGCGCGACTAGCCCCCCCACAGATACGCAGTATTTT
CASSATSPPTDTQYF
>NA|TRBV6-6|TRBJ2-7|NA
TGTGCCAGCAGCCGGAGCTCCTACGAGCAGTACTTC
CASSRSSYEQYF
>NA|TRBV4-2|TRBJ2-3|NA
TGTGCCAGCAGCCAGATACCCTCGCGAGAGCCATTCACAGATACGCAGTATTTT
CASSQIPSREPFTDTQYF
>NA|TRBV25-1|TRBJ1-1|NA
TGTGCCAGCAGTGGATTTATGGCGGGAAGTGAAGCTTTCTTT
CASSGFMAGSEAFF
>NA|TRBV6-6|TRBJ2-3|NA
TGTGCCAGCATTCCTAGGGGGGGCACAGATACGCAGTATTTT
CASIPRGGTDTQYF
>NA|TRBV6-4|TRBJ2-2|TRBD2
TGTGCCAGCAGTAGCGGGGGGGCCGCCGGGGAGCTGTTTTTT
CASSSGGAAGELFF
>few|TRBV18|TRBJ1-4|NA
TGTGCCAGCTCACCACCAGGACAGACGAATGAAAAACTGTTTTTT
CASSPPGQTNEKLFF
>NA|TRBV4-2|TRBJ2-3|TRBD2
TGTGCCAGCAGCCAAGAGCTAGCGGGAGGGTACGATACGCAGTATTTT
CASSQELAGGYDTQYF
>NA|TRBV25-1|TRBJ2-6|NA
TGTGCCAGCAGACAGGCCGGGGGGGCCAACGTCCTGACTTTC
CASRQAGGANVLTF
>NA|TRBV7-2|TRBJ1-6|TRBD1
TGTGCCAGCAGCTTAGGACAGGGGGCGGGTAATTCACCCCTCCACTTT
CASSLGQGAGNSPLHF
>NA|TRBV9|TRBJ2-3|TRBD2
TGTGCCAGCACCAATAGCGGGGGGCGCGCAAATACGCAGTATTTT
CASTNSGGRANTQYF
>NA|TRBV28|TRBJ2-7|TRBD1
TGTGCCAGCAGTCACACAGGGGCGGAGGCCTACGAGCAGTACTTC
CASSHTGAEAYEQYF
>NA|TRBV7-8|TRBJ2-1|TRBD2
TGTGCCAGCACGCAACCGGGACTAGCTTTCGAGCAGTTCTTC
CASTQPGLAFEQFF
>NA|TRBV7-9|TRBJ1-4|NA
TGTGCCAGCAGCTTATCCGGGTCTGATGAAAAACTGTTTTTT
CASSLSGSDEKLFF
>NA|TRBV5-6|TRBJ1-3|NA
TGTGCCAGCAGTCGGGGAACTGGAAACACCATATATTTT
CASSRGTGNTIYF